The following is a T cell receptor (beta chain) sequence with its context. The antigen remains undetermined. This record comes from a study of STAT5B mutations in CD4+ large granular lymphocyte leukemia. Study conclusions and caveats: CD4-sorted patient repertoires seemed more clonal than healthy CD4+ repertoires. 25% of private leukemic clonotypes occurred rarely in other patients' non-leukemic repertoires.

The table came from immunoSEQ multiplex PCR; TCRdb's copy has only in-frame clones and leaves some out. The data show approximately 30,000 clones, with roughly 76% seen just once and nearly 4.5% held by the top ten. The sequenced sample consisted of CD4+ T cells from blood buffy coats. The TCR sequence derives from a human donor in good health.

CDR3: CASSIQGALDGYTF. The CDR3, as DNA: TGCGCCAGCAGCATACAGGGGGCGCTTGATGGCTACACCTTC. This chain links TRBV5-1 with TRBJ1-2; TRBD1 matches at 9 bases. Trimming cost V 4 bases and J 6 bases; bases outside gene matches: 7. The CDR3 length is 14 residues. Germline V gives CDR1 SGHRS, CDR2 YFSETQ.